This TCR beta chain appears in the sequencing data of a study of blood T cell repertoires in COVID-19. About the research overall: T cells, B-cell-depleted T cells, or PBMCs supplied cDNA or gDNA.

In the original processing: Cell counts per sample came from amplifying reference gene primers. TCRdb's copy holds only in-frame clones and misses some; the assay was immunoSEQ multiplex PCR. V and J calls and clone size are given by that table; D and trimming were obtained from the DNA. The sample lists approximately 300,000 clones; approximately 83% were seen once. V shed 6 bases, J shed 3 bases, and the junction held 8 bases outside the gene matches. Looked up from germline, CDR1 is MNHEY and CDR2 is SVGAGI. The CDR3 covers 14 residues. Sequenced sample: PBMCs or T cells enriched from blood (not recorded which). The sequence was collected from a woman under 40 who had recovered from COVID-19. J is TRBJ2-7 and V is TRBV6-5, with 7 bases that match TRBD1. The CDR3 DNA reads TGTGCCAGCAGCATAGACAGGGCTGGCTACGAGCAGTACTTC. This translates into CASSIDRAGYEQYF.